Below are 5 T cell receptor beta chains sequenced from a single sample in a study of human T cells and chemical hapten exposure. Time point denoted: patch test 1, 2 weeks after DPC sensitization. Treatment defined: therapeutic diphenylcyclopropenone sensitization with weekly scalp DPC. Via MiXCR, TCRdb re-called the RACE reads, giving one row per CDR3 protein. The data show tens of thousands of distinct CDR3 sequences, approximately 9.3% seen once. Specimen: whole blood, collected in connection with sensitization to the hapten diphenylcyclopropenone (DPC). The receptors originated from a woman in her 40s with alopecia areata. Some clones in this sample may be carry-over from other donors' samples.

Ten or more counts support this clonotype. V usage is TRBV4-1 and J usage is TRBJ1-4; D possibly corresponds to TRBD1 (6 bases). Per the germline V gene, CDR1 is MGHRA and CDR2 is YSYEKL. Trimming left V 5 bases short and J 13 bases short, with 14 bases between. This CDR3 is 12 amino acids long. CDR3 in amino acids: CASSSYRAGLFF. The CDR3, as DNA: TGCGCCAGCAGCTCCTACAGGGCGGGACTGTTTTTT.

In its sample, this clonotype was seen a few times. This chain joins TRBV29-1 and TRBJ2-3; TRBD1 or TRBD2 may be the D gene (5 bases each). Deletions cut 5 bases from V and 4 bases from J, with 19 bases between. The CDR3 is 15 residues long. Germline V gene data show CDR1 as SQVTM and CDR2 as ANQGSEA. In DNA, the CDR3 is TGCAGCGTTCCCGGTGGGGCGGGCGGGTCAGATACGCAGTATTTT. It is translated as CSVPGGAGGSDTQYF.

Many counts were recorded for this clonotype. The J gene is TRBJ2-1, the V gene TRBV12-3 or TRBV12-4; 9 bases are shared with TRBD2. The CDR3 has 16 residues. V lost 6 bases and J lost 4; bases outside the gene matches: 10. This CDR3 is CASSQGRGGQYNEQFF. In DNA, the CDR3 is TGTGCCAGCAGCCAAGGGCGGGGGGGCCAATACAATGAGCAGTTCTTC.

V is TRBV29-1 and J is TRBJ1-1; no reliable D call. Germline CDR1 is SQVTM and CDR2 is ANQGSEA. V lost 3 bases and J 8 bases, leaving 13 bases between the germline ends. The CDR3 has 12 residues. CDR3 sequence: CSVDMAQTEAFF. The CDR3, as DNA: TGCAGCGTTGATATGGCACAGACAGAAGCTTTCTTT.

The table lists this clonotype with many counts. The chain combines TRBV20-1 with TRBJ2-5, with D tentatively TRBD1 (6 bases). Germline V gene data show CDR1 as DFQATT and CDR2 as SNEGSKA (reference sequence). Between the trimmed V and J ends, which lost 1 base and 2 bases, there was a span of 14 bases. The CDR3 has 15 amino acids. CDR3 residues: CSARAVGGEQETQYF. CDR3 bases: TGCAGTGCTAGAGCGGTAGGGGGTGAGCAAGAGACCCAGTACTTC.